This T cell receptor beta chain was recorded in a study of T-cell reconstitution after alpha-beta-depleted transplantation in children. This clonotype has just a few counts. Trimming left V 3 bases short and J 2 bases short, with 10 bases between. CDR1 is DFQATT and CDR2 is SNEGSKA in the germline V gene (reference sequence). The CDR3 loop spans 13 amino acids. A library of TCRbeta sequences, prepared with unique molecular identifiers, was generated. In TCRdb, the PCR reads were re-called with MiXCR into one record per CDR3 protein. Seen here are around 230,000 distinct CDR3 sequences, roughly 15% observed once, and the top ten hold roughly two fifths.

The TCR sequence derives from a male patient aged 2-15 years who had a stem cell transplant for acute lymphoblastic leukemia, so the T cells may come from the graft donor. The sample consisted of PBMCs, mostly from graft donor cells, taken 360 days after TCRalphabeta/CD19-depleted stem cell transplant. The J gene is TRBJ2-5, the V gene TRBV20-1; D perhaps matches TRBD2 (6 bases). The CDR3 nucleotides read TGCAGTGCTAGCCGGGACTGGCAAGAGACCCAGTACTTC. This gives the protein CSASRDWQETQYF.